This paragraph reports one T cell receptor (beta chain). Antigen specificity is unknown. The data were obtained in a study of shared clonotypes between healthy human individuals. The overall study: Each donor's CD8 memory used one plate, CD8 naive two, each CD4 subset three.

Study-wide findings and caveats: A handful of donors shared approximately 5% of their naive CD4 clonotypes. The donor pool, a small one, limited the genetic and exposure-history diversity represented. Tissue TCR repertoires likely differ from these blood-only repertoires.

TCRdb's table, derived via immunoSEQ multiplex PCR, lists solely in-frame clones and lacks some. Here the sample spans about 2.1 million clones, 93% being singletons. In the naive CD8 group, cells lacked CD45RO and were positively selected for CCR7, so terminally differentiated effector memory CD45RA+ cells were left out. The sequence was obtained from a man aged 18 to 30 in good health. Some clones in this sample may be carry-over from other donors' samples. The sequenced material came from naive CD8+ T cells from PBMCs.

The CDR3 region has the DNA TGTGCCAGCAGCAAACGGGACATCCGGGAGACCCAGTACTTC. It specifies CASSKRDIRETQYF. The genes are TRBV27 and TRBJ2-5; possible D gene TRBD1, 6 bases. Trimming left V 6 bases short and J 5 bases short, with 16 bases between. CDR3 size: 14 residues. The germline V gene has CDR1 MNHEY and CDR2 SMNVEV (reference sequence).